This T cell receptor (beta chain) was sequenced for a study of siplizumab effects on memory and regulatory T cells. Some clones are missing from TCRdb's copy, which holds only in-frame ones; the method was immunoSEQ multiplex PCR. The table records 100,000 or so clones, 94% of them present only once. Unmatched junction bases numbered 2, after V lost 2 bases and J lost 4 bases. CDR1 and CDR2 (germline): SGHNT, YENEEA. The CDR3 has 16 amino acids. The source is a human donor in good health. The sample taken for sequencing was Tregs sorted from blood. The chain recombines TRBV11-3 with TRBJ2-1; TRBD2 matches at 13 bases. Here the CDR3 reads CASSLRTSGSYNEQFF. The CDR3 nucleotides read TGTGCCAGCAGCTTAAGGACTAGCGGGAGTTACAATGAGCAGTTCTTC.